A single sample gave rise to the 21 T cell receptor beta chains below, sequenced in a study of OX40 agonist ivuxolimab in advanced cancers. Using immunoSEQ multiplex PCR, the repertoire was profiled, and TCRdb retains in-frame clones only, with some absent. The sample has over 40,000 clones, 65% to 85% seen once; the top ten hold around 5.1%. This sample comprised CD4+ or CD8+ T cells sorted from blood, obtained in a trial of the OX40 agonist ivuxolimab. The receptors derive from an adult with an advanced solid tumor such as melanoma, head and neck, liver or kidney cancer.

The chain uses TRBV11-3 and TRBJ2-2; TRBD2 matches at 7 bases. Trimming took 4 bases from V and 4 from J; bases not matched to a gene: 12. The V gene's germline CDR1 is SGHNT and CDR2 YENEEA. There are 17 residues in the CDR3. CDR3 nucleotide sequence: TGTGCCAGCAGCTCAGTAGGAGCAGGGAGGGCCACCGGGGAGCTGTTTTTT. Translating gives CASSSVGAGRATGELFF.

The chain carries TRBV5-1 and TRBJ2-7; 12 nucleotides align to TRBD2. Trimming removed 4 bases from V and 6 bases from J; junction bases left unmatched: 11. Germline-derived CDR1 and CDR2 are SGHRS and YFSETQ. The CDR3 totals 16 residues. The CDR3 loop reads CASSVLTGLAGTEQYF. Here the CDR3 DNA reads TGCGCCAGCAGCGTACTAACTGGACTAGCGGGAACCGAGCAGTACTTC.

The chain carries TRBV18 and TRBJ1-3; D gene ambiguous. V was trimmed by 5 bases and J by 1 base, leaving 12 bases between them. CDR1 and CDR2 from the germline V gene are KGHSH and LQKENI. The CDR3 sequence is 15 residues long. CDR3 bases: TGTGCCAGCTCAGTCCCGGCGGGTTCTGGAAACACCATATATTTT. This codes for CASSVPAGSGNTIYF.

This CDR3 is CASSPLAGVNTGELFF. The CDR3 DNA is TGTGCCAGCAGCCCCCTAGCGGGAGTAAACACCGGGGAGCTGTTTTTT. This chain links TRBV7-3 with TRBJ2-2, with 10 bases aligning to TRBD2. The CDR3 runs 16 residues. Unmatched junction bases numbered 5, after V lost 5 bases and J lost 2 bases. Looked up from germline, CDR1 is SGHTA and CDR2 is FQGTGA.

V usage is TRBV6-4 and J usage is TRBJ1-2, with D maybe TRBD1 (5 bases). There are 15 residues in the CDR3. V lost 2 bases, J lost 8 bases, and 18 bases lay in between. Germline assignment: CDR1 MRHNA and CDR2 SNTAGT. The CDR3 sequence: CASSDREGALRGYTF. CDR3 sequence (DNA): TGTGCCAGCAGTGACCGTGAAGGGGCCCTTCGGGGCTACACCTTC.

The V and J genes are TRBV27 and TRBJ1-3, with no clear D. The germline CDR1 and CDR2 sequences are MNHEY and SMNVEV (reference sequence). Trimming stripped 6 bases from V and 0 bases from J, with 9 bases between. This CDR3 has 14 residues. The CDR3 DNA is TGTGCCAGCAGCCGTACTAGCTCTGGAAACACCATATATTTT. As protein: CASSRTSSGNTIYF.

The J gene is TRBJ2-1, the V gene TRBV18; D is perhaps TRBD2 (5 bases). V shed 3 bases and J shed 6 bases, with 12 bases lying between them. The CDR3 loop spans 14 amino acids. In germline, CDR1 is KGHSH, CDR2 LQKENI. The chain's CDR3 is CASSPNQEANEQFF. In DNA form, the CDR3 reads TGTGCCAGCTCACCCAATCAGGAGGCCAATGAGCAGTTCTTC. Filled out from reference TRBV18 and TRBJ2-1, the complete variable domain reads NAGVMQNPRHLVRRRGQEARLRCSPMKGHSHVYWYRQLPEEGLKFMVYLQKENIIDESGMPKERFSAEFPKEGPSILRIQQVVRGDSAAYFCASSPNQEANEQFFGPGTRLTVL.

V gene TRBV19 combines with J gene TRBJ1-1; unclear D gene. The V gene's germline CDR1 is LNHDA and CDR2 SQIVND (reference sequence). V was cut by 7 bases and J by 1 base, with 16 bases left in between. This CDR3 has 15 amino acids. The CDR3 here is CASTPPGWGNTEAFF. The CDR3 DNA is TGTGCCAGTACCCCGCCGGGATGGGGGAACACTGAAGCTTTCTTT.

The V and J genes are TRBV30 and TRBJ2-7; 8 bases agree with TRBD2. The germline V gene encodes CDR1 GTSNPN and CDR2 SVGIG (reference sequence). V was pared by 8 bases and J by 3 bases, with 6 bases of the junction left unmatched. This CDR3 has 12 amino acids. CDR3 sequence (DNA): TGTGCCGTAAAGCGGGGGAGCTACGAGCAGTACTTC. Translated, it gives CAVKRGSYEQYF.

V and J are TRBV11-2 and TRBJ2-5; 7 bases agree with TRBD1. The CDR3 sequence is 16 residues long. J gave up 5 bases and V 5 bases, and 14 bases lay outside the gene matches. Germline CDR1 and CDR2: SGHAT and FQNNGV. CDR3 amino acids: CASSAYGTGTAETQYF. Written as DNA, the CDR3 is TGTGCCAGCAGCGCCTACGGAACCGGGACAGCTGAGACCCAGTACTTC.

The V and J genes are TRBV19 and TRBJ1-5; 7 nucleotides agree with TRBD1. V lost 3 bases, J lost 3 bases, and 2 bases stayed unmatched. There are 14 residues in the CDR3. CDR1 is LNHDA and CDR2 is SQIVND in the germline V gene (reference sequence). The CDR3 coding sequence is TGTGCCAGTAGTATCGGGACAGTCAATCAGCCCCAGCATTTT. This codes for CASSIGTVNQPQHF. The entire variable domain, with the rest obtained from reference TRBV19 and TRBJ1-5, is as follows: DGGITQSPKYLFRKEGQNVTLSCEQNLNHDAMYWYRQDPGQGLRLIYYSQIVNDFQKGDIAEGYSVSREKKESFPLTVTSAQKNPTAFYLCASSIGTVNQPQHFGDGTRLSIL.

The rearrangement uses TRBV27 and TRBJ1-1; no firm D call. Trimming removed 0 bases at V and 1 base at J, with 12 bases between. This CDR3 has 16 residues. CDR1 is MNHEY and CDR2 is SMNVEV in the germline V gene (reference sequence). DNA of the CDR3: TGTGCCAGCAGTTTATCGAGTCGGGCATCGAACACTGAAGCTTTCTTT. It yields the protein CASSLSSRASNTEAFF.

V is TRBV18 and J is TRBJ1-2, with a tentative D call TRBD1 (5 bases). The CDR3 sequence is 16 residues long. V was clipped by 3 bases and J by 7 bases, with 21 bases between them. The germline V gene encodes CDR1 KGHSH and CDR2 LQKENI. CDR3 region: CASSPSTQGEKSGYTF. In DNA, the CDR3 is TGTGCCAGCTCACCCTCGACCCAGGGTGAGAAAAGTGGCTACACCTTC.

The genes are TRBV5-1 and TRBJ2-7; 12 positions match TRBD2. Germline lookup yields CDR1 SGHRS and CDR2 YFSETQ. The CDR3 runs 15 residues. The trim removed 9 bases at V and 2 bases at J, leaving 9 bases unmatched. The CDR3 region is CATIRTSGTAYEQYF. CDR3 bases: TGCGCCACCATAAGGACTAGCGGGACGGCCTACGAGCAGTACTTC. Using reference TRBV5-1 and TRBJ2-7 for the parts outside the CDR3, the full variable domain is KAGVTQTPRYLIKTRGQQVTLSCSPISGHRSVSWYQQTPGQGLQFLFEYFSETQRNKGNFPGRFSGRQFSNSRSEMNVSTLELGDSALYLCATIRTSGTAYEQYFGPGTRLTVT.

V usage is TRBV2 and J usage is TRBJ2-7; TRBD1 matches 9 bases. V shed 10 bases and J 0 bases; nucleotides not matched to a gene: 7. The germline V gene encodes CDR1 SNHLY and CDR2 FYNNEI. The CDR3 consists of 14 residues. This chain's CDR3 is CAKDRGRGSYEQYF. In DNA form, the CDR3 reads TGTGCCAAGGACAGGGGCAGGGGCTCCTACGAGCAGTACTTC. The full variable domain, in which reference TRBV2 and TRBJ2-7 provide the parts outside the CDR3, is EPEVTQTPSHQVTQMGQEVILRCVPISNHLYFYWYRQILGQKVEFLVSFYNNEISEKSEIFDDQFSVERPDGSNFTLKIRSTKLEDSAMYFCAKDRGRGSYEQYFGPGTRLTVT.

The rearrangement uses TRBV11-3 and TRBJ2-5, with 10 bases fitting TRBD2. This CDR3 has 17 residues. Germline loops: CDR1 SGHNT, CDR2 YENEEA. Unmatched junction bases numbered 12, after V lost 1 base and J lost 7 bases. CDR3 in amino acids: CASSLGLLAGATATQYF. The CDR3 DNA reads TGTGCCAGCAGCTTAGGATTGCTAGCGGGAGCGACGGCGACCCAGTACTTC.

This chain links TRBV11-3 with TRBJ2-4, with TRBD2 as a possible D gene (5 bases). V gave up 5 bases and J gave up 0 bases, with 14 bases separating them. The germline V gene has CDR1 SGHNT and CDR2 YENEEA. The CDR3 covers 16 residues. The CDR3 region has the DNA TGTGCCAGCAGCCCCCGGAGCGGAATAGCCAAAAACATTCAGTACTTC. Its translation is CASSPRSGIAKNIQYF.

This clone was recorded only once. This sequence joins TRBV7-2 and TRBJ2-2; 8 bases are shared with TRBD2. CDR1 is SGHTA, CDR2 FQGNSA, per germline. V shed 4 bases, J shed 4 bases, and the junction held 14 bases outside the gene matches. The CDR3 is made up of 18 amino acids. CDR3 sequence: CASSWASLAGGGTGELFF. The CDR3 bases are TGTGCCAGCAGCTGGGCCTCACTGGCGGGAGGCGGCACCGGGGAGCTGTTTTTT.

The rearrangement joins TRBV25-1 to TRBJ1-5; D gene ambiguous. V was shortened by 1 base and J by 0 bases, with 13 bases between the two germline ends. The CDR3 spans 17 residues. Germline lookup yields CDR1 MGHDK and CDR2 SYGVNS. In nucleotides, the CDR3 is TGTGCCAGCAGTGAATTAAGTCCCACGTTTAGCAATCAGCCCCAGCATTTT. This translates into CASSELSPTFSNQPQHF.

The V call is TRBV4-1, the J call TRBJ2-1; 7 bases are a match to TRBD2. This CDR3 contains 16 residues. CDR1 and CDR2 from the germline V gene are MGHRA and YSYEKL. Losses at the gene ends were 0 bases for V and 5 bases for J; bases not matched to a gene: 7. CDR3 protein: CASSQELARRNNEQFF. The CDR3 region has the DNA TGCGCCAGCAGCCAAGAACTAGCGCGGCGAAACAATGAGCAGTTCTTC.

V is TRBV5-4 and J is TRBJ2-5; D gene ambiguous. CDR1 SGHNT and CDR2 YYREEE come from the germline V gene (reference sequence). The germline V and J ends were trimmed by 0 bases and 4 bases, with 10 bases remaining between them. The CDR3 consists of 14 residues. CDR3 residues: CASSLAGTGETQYF. In nucleotides, the CDR3 is TGTGCCAGCAGCTTGGCGGGTACCGGAGAGACCCAGTACTTC.